This entry lists 27 T cell receptor beta chains sequenced from one sample in a study of blood T cell repertoires in COVID-19. The repertoire was sequenced with immunoSEQ multiplex PCR; TCRdb's copy has only in-frame clones and lacks some. The repertoire holds 100,000 to 150,000 clones, with 85% to 90% as singletons. The specimen was peripheral blood. These receptors were collected from a man in his forties or fifties with active or convalescent COVID-19.

This sequence joins TRBV5-1 and TRBJ1-6; D is unclear. V was cut by 0 bases and J by 5 bases, with 12 bases left in between. The CDR3 has 16 amino acids. Germline lookup yields CDR1 SGHRS and CDR2 YFSETQ. CDR3 nucleotide sequence: TGCGCCAGCAGCTTGGCTGGGAGTATAGATAATTCACCCCTCCACTTT. It yields the protein CASSLAGSIDNSPLHF.

This clone was picked up one time. The chain couples TRBV6-5 to TRBJ1-2; 7 nucleotides match TRBD1. The germline V gene encodes CDR1 MNHEY and CDR2 SVGAGI. CDR3 length: 12 residues. V dropped 4 bases and J dropped 8; count of bases not matched to a gene: 4. CDR3 region: CASSLRTGGYTF. The CDR3 nucleotides are TGTGCCAGCAGTTTGCGGACAGGCGGCTACACCTTC.

The chain employs TRBV11-3 and TRBJ2-2, with TRBD1 matching 7 bases. The V gene's germline CDR1 is SGHNT and CDR2 YENEEA. The CDR3 sequence is 15 residues long. V dropped 1 base and J dropped 3; count of bases not matched to a gene: 2. Here the CDR3 reads CASSLGQGHTGELFF. DNA for the CDR3: TGTGCCAGCAGCTTAGGACAGGGTCACACCGGGGAGCTGTTTTTT.

The chain uses TRBV2 and TRBJ1-4; the D is unclear. Germline lookup yields CDR1 SNHLY and CDR2 FYNNEI. This CDR3 has 13 residues. V was clipped by 4 bases and J by 8 bases, with 11 bases between them. The CDR3 DNA reads TGTGCCAGCAGTGTCTTCCCTAGGGAAAAACTGTTTTTT. Its translation is CASSVFPREKLFF.

In its sample, this clone was seen once. The V call is TRBV6-1, the J call TRBJ2-1, with D unresolved. The CDR3 runs 14 residues. Germline V gene lookup returns CDR1 MNHNS and CDR2 SASEGT. The V gene lost 0 bases and the J gene lost 7 bases, with 10 bases spanning the gap. Here the CDR3 DNA reads TGTGCCAGCAGTGAAGCTCCCGTGCGAAATGAGCAGTTCTTC. Translated: CASSEAPVRNEQFF.

The V call is TRBV5-6, the J call TRBJ2-1; 10 bases line up with TRBD2. CDR1 SGHDT and CDR2 YYEEEE come from the germline V gene. V shed 10 bases and J 3 bases; nucleotides not matched to a gene: 19. This CDR3 is 18 amino acids long. The CDR3 nucleotides read TGTGCCTGTCGGCTTGGGGGGTCTAGCGGGAGTGTCTACAATGAGCAGTTCTTC. Translated: CACRLGGSSGSVYNEQFF.

V and J are TRBV18 and TRBJ1-2, with 7 nucleotides matching TRBD1. CDR1 is KGHSH, CDR2 LQKENI, per germline. J lost 2 bases, V lost 3 bases, and 3 bases had no gene match. The CDR3 is 14 amino acids. The CDR3 bases are TGTGCCAGCTCACCTCAGGGGGTGAACTATGGCTACACCTTC. This translates into CASSPQGVNYGYTF. Full variable domain (remainder filled in from reference TRBV18 and TRBJ1-2): NAGVMQNPRHLVRRRGQEARLRCSPMKGHSHVYWYRQLPEEGLKFMVYLQKENIIDESGMPKERFSAEFPKEGPSILRIQQVVRGDSAAYFCASSPQGVNYGYTFGSGTRLTVV.

This clone was seen a few times. The V call is TRBV6-2 or TRBV6-3, the J call TRBJ2-4; unclear D gene. Germline V CDR1 and CDR2: MNHEY, SVGEGT. This CDR3 has 11 residues. Trimming took 3 bases from V and 11 from J, leaving 8 bases between them. As DNA, the CDR3 is TGTGCCAGCAGTTATCTGGCCCTTCAGTACTTC. Residues: CASSYLALQYF.

This sequence joins TRBV29-1 and TRBJ1-2; TRBD1 agrees at 8 bases. The germline V gene encodes CDR1 SQVTM and CDR2 ANQGSEA. The CDR3 length is 15 residues. V lost 4 bases to trimming and J lost 3 bases; unmatched junction nucleotides: 10. DNA of the CDR3: TGCAGCGTTGGCACTGCCGGGACAGGATACTATGGCTACACCTTC. It translates to CSVGTAGTGYYGYTF. The complete variable domain, with remaining parts taken from reference TRBV29-1 and TRBJ1-2, reads SAVISQKPSRDICQRGTSLTIQCQVDSQVTMMFWYRQQPGQSLTLIATANQGSEATYESGFVIDKFPISRPNLTFSTLTVSNMSPEDSSIYLCSVGTAGTGYYGYTFGSGTRLTVV.

V gene TRBV29-1 combines with J gene TRBJ1-2, with 7 bases lining up with TRBD1. The CDR3 covers 15 residues. The V and J ends lost 4 bases and 1 base, in that order; junction bases with no gene match: 9. CDR1 is SQVTM, CDR2 ANQGSEA, per germline. This chain's CDR3 is CSVGRGGADNYGYTF. CDR3 nucleotide sequence: TGCAGCGTTGGCCGAGGGGGCGCCGATAACTATGGCTACACCTTC.

This clone was recorded a few times. The gene calls are TRBV7-2 and TRBJ1-5, with a possible D match to TRBD1 (6 bases). CDR3 size: 15 residues. Germline CDR1 and CDR2: SGHTA and FQGNSA. Trimming took off 2 bases at V and 5 bases at J, with 13 bases between the two ends. This CDR3 reads CASSLKGGAHQPQHF. Written as DNA, the CDR3 is TGTGCCAGCAGCTTAAAAGGGGGAGCCCATCAGCCCCAGCATTTT. The full variable domain, completed using reference TRBV7-2 and TRBJ1-5, is GAGVSQSPSNKVTEKGKDVELRCDPISGHTALYWYRQSLGQGLEFLIYFQGNSAPDKSGLPSDRFSAERTGGSVSTLTIQRTQQEDSAVYLCASSLKGGAHQPQHFGDGTRLSIL.

As for this clone: This sample also contains other DNA sequences that code for the same CDR3. J is TRBJ1-4 and V is TRBV28, with TRBD1 matching 9 bases. Germline CDR1 and CDR2: MDHEN and SYDVKM. V lost 3 bases to trimming and J lost 8 bases; unmatched junction nucleotides: 7. The CDR3 sequence is 15 residues long. CDR3 bases: TGTGCCAGCAGTTTCCCGGGACAGGGAGGGGAAAAACTGTTTTTT. Its protein is CASSFPGQGGEKLFF.

This rearrangement joins TRBV5-4 to TRBJ2-7, with D possibly matching TRBD1 (5 bases). CDR1 is SGHNT, CDR2 YYREEE, per germline (reference sequence). The CDR3 is made up of 13 amino acids. Trimming shortened V by 0 bases and J by 4 bases, and 8 bases separated the two germline ends. The CDR3 region has the DNA TGTGCCAGCAGCTTGGAGGGGTCGTACGAGCAGTACTTC. Translating gives CASSLEGSYEQYF.

CDR3 coding DNA: TGTGCCAGCAGCTCCGGGACACATGGCTACACCTTC. Translated: CASSSGTHGYTF. This chain connects TRBV5-4 to TRBJ1-2; TRBD1 is a possible D gene (6 bases). Germline loops: CDR1 SGHNT, CDR2 YYREEE (reference sequence). This CDR3 comprises 12 residues. Trimming took 3 bases from V and 6 from J, leaving 9 bases between them.

The gene calls are TRBV5-6 and TRBJ2-4; 8 positions agree with TRBD1. The J segment lost 5 bases and the V segment lost 4 bases, leaving 8 bases of the junction unmatched. Germline V gene lookup returns CDR1 SGHDT and CDR2 YYEEEE. The CDR3 covers 15 residues. The CDR3 DNA is TGTGCCAGCAGCGTCCCGGGACAGGTTGAAAACATTCAGTACTTC. This sequence encodes CASSVPGQVENIQYF.

This sequence joins TRBV29-1 and TRBJ2-5, with 13 bases aligning to TRBD2. Germline CDR1 SQVTM, CDR2 ANQGSEA. The CDR3 has 16 amino acids. With 7 bases clipped from V and 2 bases from J, the junction kept 10 bases outside the gene matches. The CDR3 nucleotides read TGCAGCGCCTACTCACGACTAGCGGGGGGTCAAGAGACCCAGTACTTC. This sequence encodes CSAYSRLAGGQETQYF.

The chain links TRBV3-1 (or the pseudogene TRBV3-2) to TRBJ1-2; no clear D. The V gene lost 5 bases and the J gene lost 0 bases, with 4 bases spanning the gap. Germline CDR1 reads LGHDT; CDR2 reads YNNKEL (reference sequence). The CDR3 is made up of 12 amino acids. This CDR3 is CASSSSNYGYTF. The CDR3 DNA reads as TGTGCCAGCAGCTCCTCTAACTATGGCTACACCTTC.

V and J are TRBV28 and TRBJ2-3; TRBD2 aligns across 11 bases. This CDR3 is 16 amino acids long. The germline CDR1 and CDR2 sequences are MDHEN and SYDVKM. J gave up 6 bases and V 5 bases, and 10 bases lay outside the gene matches. The CDR3, as DNA: TGTGCCAGCAGTGGGGCTAGCGGGAGGTCCGGGGATACGCAGTATTTT. It encodes CASSGASGRSGDTQYF.

The gene calls are TRBV2 and TRBJ1-2; a weak D match, TRBD1 (6 bases). In germline, CDR1 is SNHLY, CDR2 FYNNEI. This CDR3 has 13 amino acids. Between the trimmed V and J ends, which lost 6 bases and 8 bases, there was a span of 16 bases. Here the CDR3 reads CASSGARGGGYTF. The CDR3 nucleotides are TGTGCCAGCAGCGGTGCAAGGGGGGGAGGCTACACCTTC.

The V and J genes are TRBV4-1 and TRBJ2-5; TRBD2 matches 10 bases. V gave up 0 bases and J gave up 6 bases; unmatched junction bases: 13. This CDR3 has 18 amino acids. Germline V gives CDR1 MGHRA, CDR2 YSYEKL. The CDR3 protein is CASSQDRGAGGPGKTQYF. The CDR3 DNA reads TGCGCCAGCAGCCAAGATCGAGGAGCGGGAGGGCCGGGGAAGACCCAGTACTTC.

This chain joins TRBV18 and TRBJ2-1, with 9 bases identical to TRBD1. J gave up 7 bases and V 4 bases, and 8 bases lay outside the gene matches. Germline CDR1 reads KGHSH; CDR2 reads LQKENI. The length of the CDR3 is 15 residues. DNA for the CDR3: TGTGCCAGCTCACGACTGGGACAGGGAGGAAATGAGCAGTTCTTC. Translating gives CASSRLGQGGNEQFF. Full variable domain (missing parts from reference TRBV18 and TRBJ2-1): NAGVMQNPRHLVRRRGQEARLRCSPMKGHSHVYWYRQLPEEGLKFMVYLQKENIIDESGMPKERFSAEFPKEGPSILRIQQVVRGDSAAYFCASSRLGQGGNEQFFGPGTRLTVL.

A single count supports this clone. The chain recombines TRBV25-1 with TRBJ2-7; 8 bases agree with TRBD1. V shed 6 bases, J shed 5 bases, and the junction held 9 bases outside the gene matches. Germline V lookup: CDR1 MGHDK, CDR2 SYGVNS. The CDR3 sequence is 14 residues long. CDR3 residues: CASRTRQGTDEQYF. In nucleotides, the CDR3 is TGTGCCAGCAGAACCCGACAGGGGACTGACGAGCAGTACTTC.

This clone was seen only once. The V call is TRBV19, the J call TRBJ2-1, with 7 bases lining up with TRBD1. V was pared by 9 bases and J by 3 bases, with 5 bases of the junction left unmatched. The germline CDR1 and CDR2 sequences are LNHDA and SQIVND (reference sequence). The CDR3 is 13 amino acids. In DNA, the CDR3 is TGTGCCAGCACGGGACAGTTCTACAATGAGCAGTTCTTC. Translated: CASTGQFYNEQFF.

V is TRBV9 and J is TRBJ2-5; possibly TRBD1 for D (5 bases). The CDR3 totals 15 residues. CDR1 and CDR2 (germline): SGDLS, YYNGEE. Between the trimmed V and J ends, which lost 4 bases and 5 bases, there was a span of 18 bases. CDR3 region: CASSLAEGVWETQYF. The CDR3 region has the DNA TGTGCCAGCAGCCTGGCAGAAGGGGTTTGGGAGACCCAGTACTTC.

This chain connects TRBV29-1 to TRBJ1-5, with D perhaps TRBD1 (6 bases). Germline loops: CDR1 SQVTM, CDR2 ANQGSEA. CDR3 length: 13 amino acids. V dropped 4 bases and J dropped 5 bases, with 12 bases sitting between them. The CDR3 loop is CSVAGQWDQPQHF. The CDR3 coding sequence is TGCAGCGTTGCTGGACAGTGGGATCAGCCCCAGCATTTT.

A few counts support this clone. V usage is TRBV4-1 and J usage is TRBJ1-4; 8 positions agree with TRBD1. The V and J ends lost 4 bases and 0 bases, in that order; junction bases with no gene match: 4. The CDR3 consists of 16 residues. CDR1 MGHRA and CDR2 YSYEKL come from the germline V gene. For the CDR3, the DNA is TGCGCCAGCAGCCCTGACAGGGGTGCAACTAATGAAAAACTGTTTTTT. This translates into CASSPDRGATNEKLFF.

This clone showed up just a few times. J is TRBJ2-1 and V is TRBV19; perhaps TRBD2 as D (6 bases). Germline CDR1 is LNHDA and CDR2 is SQIVND (reference sequence). The V end lost 5 bases, the J end lost 4 bases, and 9 bases lay between the germline ends. The CDR3 runs to 13 residues. CDR3 region: CASSGRTYNEQFF. As DNA, the CDR3 is TGTGCCAGTAGTGGGAGGACTTACAATGAGCAGTTCTTC.